Listed below are T cell receptor beta chains from one sample, sequenced in a study of T-cell reconstitution after alpha-beta-depleted transplantation in children. Each CDR3 protein is one row after TCRdb ran MiXCR on the PCR reads. The sample includes approximately 800,000 distinct CDR3 sequences, roughly 16% of them seen just once. Sequenced material: PBMCs, mostly from graft donor cells, taken 360 days after TCRalphabeta/CD19-depleted stem cell transplant. These receptors originate from a male patient aged 10 to 17 who had a stem cell transplant for acute lymphoblastic leukemia, so the T cells may come from the graft donor. Both conserved end residues are part of each CDR3. D genes are given only for firm matches.

d_call: .; j_call: TRBJ1-5; v_call: TRBV25-1; cdr3_aa: CASSWGGTNNQPQHF
d_call: .; j_call: TRBJ1-2; v_call: TRBV3-1; cdr3_aa: CASSQVDYGYTF
d_call: TRBD1; j_call: TRBJ2-7; v_call: TRBV3-1; cdr3_aa: CASRSEATGPHEQYF
d_call: TRBD1; j_call: TRBJ1-2; v_call: TRBV7-9; cdr3_aa: CASRYTGGDGYTF
d_call: .; j_call: TRBJ2-5; v_call: TRBV9; cdr3_aa: CASSVAGGLQETQYF
d_call: .; j_call: TRBJ2-1; v_call: TRBV25-1; cdr3_aa: CASSELGGSYNEQFF
d_call: .; j_call: TRBJ2-4; v_call: TRBV12-3/TRBV12-4; cdr3_aa: CASSLGWRVNIQYF
d_call: .; j_call: TRBJ2-4; v_call: TRBV15; cdr3_aa: CATSRDQGDIQYF
d_call: TRBD2; j_call: TRBJ2-1; v_call: TRBV7-2; cdr3_aa: CASTSLGSGVNEQFF
d_call: TRBD2; j_call: TRBJ2-7; v_call: TRBV4-1; cdr3_aa: CASSSTSGAYEQYF